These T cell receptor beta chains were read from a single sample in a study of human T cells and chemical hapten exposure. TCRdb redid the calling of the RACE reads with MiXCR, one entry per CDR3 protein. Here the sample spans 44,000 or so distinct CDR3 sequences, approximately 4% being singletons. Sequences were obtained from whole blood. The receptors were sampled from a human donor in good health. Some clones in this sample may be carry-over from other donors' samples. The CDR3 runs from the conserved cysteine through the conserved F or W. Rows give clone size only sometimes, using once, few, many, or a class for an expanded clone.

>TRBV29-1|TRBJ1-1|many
CSVGVLYTEAFF
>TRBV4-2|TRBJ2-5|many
CASSTRQGPETQYF
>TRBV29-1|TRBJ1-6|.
CTPAPVSDNSPLHF
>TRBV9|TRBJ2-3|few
CASSVTPSGGTDTQYF
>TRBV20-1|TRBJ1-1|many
CSLLAGRGAEAFF
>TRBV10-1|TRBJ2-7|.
CASSDSSYEQYF
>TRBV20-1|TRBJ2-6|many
CSARSGTGAISGANVLTF
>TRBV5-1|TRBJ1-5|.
CASSHPGVRNSNQPQHF
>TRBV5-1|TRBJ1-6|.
CASSFSGAGTYNSPLHF
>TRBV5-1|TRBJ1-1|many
CASSSTGLNTEAFF
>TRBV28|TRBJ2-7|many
CASSFSRLSSYEQYF
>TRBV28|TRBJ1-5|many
CASSSNPGGDQPQHF
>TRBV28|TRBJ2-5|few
CASSFLPGLAGRGETQYF
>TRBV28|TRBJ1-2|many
CASSLAGDVGYTF
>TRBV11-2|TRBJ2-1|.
CASSLVLGNNEQFF
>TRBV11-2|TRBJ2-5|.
CASSFWTVLQETQYF
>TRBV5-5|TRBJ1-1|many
CASSLQQFMNTEAFF